The 24 T cell receptor beta chains in this list originate from one sample, sequenced in a study of T cells in women clearing cervical HPV infection. The assay was immunoSEQ multiplex PCR, and TCRdb's table has in-frame clones only and misses some. With tens of thousands of clones in the sample, the ten largest clones hold under 2%. Sequencing was performed on blood buffy coat. These receptors originate from a woman aged 18 to 69 with a cervical HPV16 infection that either progressed to CIN3+ or cleared (not recorded which).

Turning to this clone: The read ends 3 residues early relative to the CDR3; the germline J gene fills the gap. The chain links TRBV20-1 to TRBJ1-4; TRBD1 matches at 7 bases. Germline V gene lookup returns CDR1 DFQATT and CDR2 SNEGSKA (reference sequence). The CDR3 runs to 14 residues. J was trimmed by 5 bases and V by 8 bases; bases with no gene match: 11. Partial CDR3 DNA: TGCAGTTTAACGACAGGGTTGAGGAATGAAAAA. Its protein is CSLTTGLRNEK. The complete CDR3 sequence is CSLTTGLRNEKLFF.

As for this clone: Mismatch with germline at one junction end may stem from a read error. The CDR3 extends 3 residues past the end of the read, so its final part is completed from the germline J gene. The rearrangement links TRBV7-9 to TRBJ2-7; 7 bases are shared with TRBD1. From germline, CDR1 is SEHNR and CDR2 FQNEAQ (reference sequence). This CDR3 has 15 amino acids. CDR3: CASSPTGFNSHEQYF. CDR3 DNA (partial): TGTGCCAGCAGCCCGACAGGGTTTAACTCCCACGAG. The complete variable domain, with remaining parts taken from reference TRBV7-9 and TRBJ2-7, reads DTGVSQNPRHKITKRGQNVTFRCDPISEHNRLYWYRQTLGQGPEFLTYFQNEAQLEKSRLLSDRFSAERPKGSFSTLEIQRTEQGDSAMYLCASSPTGFNSHEQYFGPGTRLTVT.

As for this clone: The CDR3 goes on 3 residues after the read ends, and that part is filled in from the germline J gene. The chain uses TRBV30 and TRBJ1-3; no clear D. CDR1 GTSNPN and CDR2 SVGIG come from the germline V gene (reference sequence). The CDR3 length is 13 residues. Trimming took off 3 bases at V and 0 bases at J, with 6 bases between the two ends. The CDR3 bases that were read are TGTGCCTGGAGACACAGCTCTGGAAACACC. Encoded protein: CAWRHSSGNT. The entire CDR3 sequence reads CAWRHSSGNTIYF. The full variable domain, its missing parts supplied by reference TRBV30 and TRBJ1-3, is SQTIHQWPATLVQPVGSPLSLECTVEGTSNPNLYWYRQAAGRGLQLLFYSVGIGQISSEVPQNLSASRPQDRQFILSSKKLLLSDSGFYLCAWRHSSGNTIYFGEGSWLTVV.

On this clone itself: The read ends 3 residues early relative to the CDR3; the germline J gene fills the gap. The V call is TRBV19, the J call TRBJ1-1; tentative D call: TRBD1 (6 bases). The V end lost 3 bases, the J end lost 0 bases, and 11 bases lay between the germline ends. This CDR3 is 15 amino acids long. The germline CDR1 and CDR2 sequences are LNHDA and SQIVND (reference sequence). CDR3 sequence reads: CASSIGGIMNTEAFF. The sequenced part of the CDR3 DNA is TGTGCCAGTAGTATTGGGGGCATAATGAACACTGAA. The complete variable domain, with remaining parts taken from reference TRBV19 and TRBJ1-1, reads DGGITQSPKYLFRKEGQNVTLSCEQNLNHDAMYWYRQDPGQGLRLIYYSQIVNDFQKGDIAEGYSVSREKKESFPLTVTSAQKNPTAFYLCASSIGGIMNTEAFFGQGTRLTVV.

About this clone itself: The sequence runs out 3 residues before the end of the CDR3; the remainder is reconstructed from the germline J gene. V and J are TRBV7-8 and TRBJ2-4; a possible D gene is TRBD1 (6 bases). The V and J ends lost 4 bases and 5 bases respectively, with 18 bases between them. Germline V gene data show CDR1 as SGHVS and CDR2 as FQNEAQ. CDR3 size: 16 residues. CDR3 sequence reads: CASSSQSRQVENIQYF. Partial CDR3 DNA: TGTGCCAGCAGCTCCCAATCACGACAGGTAGAAAACATT.

In regard to this clone: The read terminates 3 residues before the CDR3 end, so the remaining end is supplied by the germline J gene. The rearrangement uses TRBV19 and TRBJ2-2, with a possible D match to TRBD2 (5 bases). The CDR3 runs 17 residues. Looked up from germline, CDR1 is LNHDA and CDR2 is SQIVND (reference sequence). Between the trimmed V and J ends, which lost 0 bases and 0 bases, there was a span of 11 bases. The sequenced part of the CDR3 DNA is TGTGCCAGTAGTATAGATCCTCGGGGAGCGAACACCGGGGAG. Protein: CASSIDPRGANTGE. The complete CDR3 reads CASSIDPRGANTGELFF.

As regards this clone: The CDR3 end is not reached by the read, which stops 3 residues before it; the germline J gene fills it in. This chain joins TRBV7-2 and TRBJ1-5; no reliable D call. Trimming took off 1 base at V and 7 bases at J, with 14 bases between the two ends. The CDR3 has 15 residues. Germline assignment: CDR1 SGHTA and CDR2 FQGNSA. CDR3 DNA, as far as it was read: TGTGCCAGCAGCTTAGGAAACAGAATAGAACAGCCC. It is translated as CASSLGNRIEQP. The full CDR3 protein is CASSLGNRIEQPQHF.

Details on this clone: With the read ending 3 residues before the CDR3 end, the germline J gene is used to fill in that end. The V call is TRBV19, the J call TRBJ2-2, with 10 bases lining up with TRBD2. After removal of 6 bases from V and 4 bases from J, the junction contained 11 bases not matched to a gene. Germline values: CDR1 LNHDA, CDR2 SQIVND (reference sequence). The CDR3 is 17 amino acids. The DNA read from the CDR3 is TGTGCCAGTAGGAGGGAAAAGCGGGGGGGCGGCACCGGGGAG. This codes for CASRREKRGGGTGE. Given in full, the CDR3 is CASRREKRGGGTGELFF.

A word on this clone: The read gets to within 3 residues of the CDR3 end, and the germline J gene fills in the rest. The V call is TRBV20-1, the J call TRBJ2-7, with TRBD2 identical over 8 bases. Germline CDR1 DFQATT, CDR2 SNEGSKA (reference sequence). Trimming cost V 6 bases and J 0 bases; bases outside gene matches: 4. CDR3 length: 13 residues. CDR3 in amino acids: CSATSGSSYEQYF. CDR3 bases read: TGCAGTGCCACTAGCGGTTCCTCCTACGAG.

On this clone: The sequence runs out 3 residues before the end of the CDR3; the remainder is reconstructed from the germline J gene. This chain joins TRBV5-1 and TRBJ2-3; 7 positions match TRBD1. V shed 0 bases and J 5 bases; nucleotides not matched to a gene: 6. Germline CDR1 is SGHRS and CDR2 is YFSETQ. The CDR3 extends over 15 amino acids. The CDR3 region is CASSLVVRDRDTQYF. Partial CDR3 DNA: TGCGCCAGCAGCTTGGTGGTCCGGGACAGAGATACG.

As to this clone: The sequence runs out 3 residues before the end of the CDR3; the remainder is reconstructed from the germline J gene. The rearrangement uses TRBV11-2 and TRBJ2-5; 14 bases are shared with TRBD2. The CDR3 extends over 15 amino acids. The V segment lost 5 bases and the J segment 5 bases; nucleotides outside the gene matches: 4. Looked up from germline, CDR1 is SGHAT and CDR2 is FQNNGV. CDR3 region: CASSPGLAGDETQYF. The part of the CDR3 DNA that was read is TGTGCCAGCAGCCCGGGACTAGCGGGAGACGAGACC.

As for this clone: The DNA ends 3 residues before the CDR3 does, and the rest of the CDR3 is filled in from the germline J gene. The rearrangement links TRBV6-2 or TRBV6-3 to TRBJ2-7; the D gene is possibly TRBD1 (5 bases). The germline CDR1 and CDR2 sequences are MNHEY and SVGEGT. This CDR3 contains 12 residues. Between the trimmed V and J ends, which lost 9 bases and 0 bases, there was a span of 9 bases. CDR3 DNA, as far as it was read: TGTGCCAGTACAGGTCTCTCCTACGAG. It translates to CASTGLSYE. The whole CDR3 protein reads CASTGLSYEQYF.

Points on this clone: The read terminates 3 residues before the CDR3 end, so the remaining end is supplied by the germline J gene. The V gene is TRBV18, the J gene TRBJ1-2, with TRBD1 matching over 7 bases. Germline V gene sequence: CDR1 KGHSH, CDR2 LQKENI. The trim removed 3 bases at V and 4 bases at J, leaving 8 bases unmatched. The CDR3 has 15 amino acids. The CDR3 bases that were read are TGTGCCAGCTCACCGGGGACAGACAAGGTCTATGGC. Its translation is CASSPGTDKVYG. The CDR3 in full is CASSPGTDKVYGYTF.

Concerning this clone: The read terminates 3 residues before the CDR3 end, so the remaining end is supplied by the germline J gene. The V and J genes are TRBV5-1 and TRBJ2-1; TRBD2 matches at 7 bases. Trimming at V came to 4 bases and at J to 3 bases, leaving 4 bases not matched to a gene. This CDR3 region has 14 residues. Per germline, CDR1 SGHRS and CDR2 YFSETQ. The CDR3 DNA, read in part, is TGCGCCAGCAGCACGGGGGAGGGCTACAATGAG. Translation: CASSTGEGYNE. The CDR3 as a whole reads CASSTGEGYNEQFF.

With regard to this clone: The CDR3 extends 3 residues past the end of the read, so its final part is completed from the germline J gene. The V and J genes are TRBV6-2 or TRBV6-3 and TRBJ2-1, with TRBD1 as a possible D gene (5 bases). Deletions cut 3 bases from V and 5 bases from J, with 11 bases between. This CDR3 contains 14 residues. CDR1 MNHEY and CDR2 SVGEGT come from the germline V gene. This CDR3 is CASSYWAGNNEQFF. The sequenced part of the CDR3 DNA is TGTGCCAGCAGTTATTGGGCAGGGAACAATGAG.

A word on this clone: The missing CDR3 end, 3 residues past where the read stops, is filled in from the germline J gene. The V and J genes are TRBV7-9 and TRBJ2-1; 9 bases align to TRBD1. Germline CDR1 is SEHNR and CDR2 is FQNEAQ (reference sequence). Trimming cost V 3 bases and J 9 bases; bases outside gene matches: 9. The CDR3 covers 15 residues. CDR3 sequence: CASSFATGGDSEQFF. The CDR3 bases that were read are TGTGCCAGCAGCTTTGCGACAGGGGGGGATTCTGAG.

Remarks on this clone: The read ends 3 residues early relative to the CDR3; the germline J gene fills the gap. The rearrangement links TRBV29-1 to TRBJ2-3; tentative D call: TRBD2 (6 bases). Germline lookup yields CDR1 SQVTM and CDR2 ANQGSEA. The CDR3 is 14 amino acids. Deletions cut 3 bases from V and 2 bases from J, with 12 bases between. CDR3 sequence: CSVEAGRPTDTQYF. CDR3 bases read: TGCAGCGTTGAGGCAGGGAGGCCCACAGATACG.

Remarks on this clone: The read halts 3 residues ahead of the CDR3 end, with the missing end drawn from the germline J gene. The J gene is TRBJ2-2, the V gene TRBV7-3; D gene uncertain. In germline, CDR1 is SGHTA, CDR2 FQGTGA. Trimming removed 0 bases from V and 3 bases from J, with 5 bases in between. The CDR3 is 14 residues long. The sequenced part of the CDR3 DNA is TGTGCCAGCAGCTTAACACTTGACACCGGGGAG. Protein sequence: CASSLTLDTGE. The whole CDR3 sequence is CASSLTLDTGELFF.

Comments on this clone: The CDR3 end falls 3 residues outside the read, so it is completed with the germline J gene. This sequence joins TRBV5-1 and TRBJ1-1; the match to TRBD1 covers 8 bases. The CDR3 covers 17 residues. With 2 bases clipped from V and 0 bases from J, the junction kept 9 bases outside the gene matches. Germline assignment: CDR1 SGHRS and CDR2 YFSETQ. CDR3 region: CASSLLGQGALNTEAFF. CDR3 DNA (partial): TGCGCCAGCAGCTTACTAGGACAGGGAGCGTTGAACACTGAA.

Concerning this clone itself: The DNA ends 3 residues before the CDR3 does, and the rest of the CDR3 is filled in from the germline J gene. V and J are TRBV4-1 and TRBJ2-7; the match to TRBD2 covers 7 bases. The CDR3 is made up of 15 amino acids. Per germline, CDR1 MGHRA and CDR2 YSYEKL. J was trimmed by 5 bases and V by 4 bases; bases with no gene match: 11. Incomplete CDR3 DNA: TGCGCCAGCAGCCCGGGGACTATGAGTCGCGACGAG. Its translation is CASSPGTMSRDE. In full, the CDR3 is CASSPGTMSRDEQYF.

A word on this clone: Sequencing ends 3 residues short of the CDR3 end; the germline J gene provides the rest. V usage is TRBV19 and J usage is TRBJ1-2; 7 positions match TRBD1. Germline CDR1 and CDR2: LNHDA and SQIVND (reference sequence). The V and J ends lost 4 bases and 2 bases, in that order; junction bases with no gene match: 4. The CDR3 contains 14 residues. Incomplete CDR3 DNA: TGTGCCAGTAGTACAGGACAGGAGAACTATGGC. It translates to CASSTGQENYG. The complete CDR3 protein is CASSTGQENYGYTF.

On this clone itself: Read coverage stops 3 residues before the CDR3 terminus; the germline J gene supplies the remainder. The V and J genes are TRBV19 and TRBJ1-1; D perhaps matches TRBD1 (5 bases). There are 15 residues in the CDR3. The V end lost 4 bases, the J end lost 1 base, and 13 bases lay between the germline ends. Germline V gives CDR1 LNHDA, CDR2 SQIVND (reference sequence). The sequenced part of the CDR3 DNA is TGTGCCAGTAGTAGGGGCGCAGGTCCGAACACTGAA. Translated: CASSRGAGPNTE. The entire CDR3 reads CASSRGAGPNTEAFF.

For this clone: Coverage ceases 3 residues before the CDR3 finishes, and the germline J gene fills in the end. This chain joins TRBV5-4 and TRBJ1-2; TRBD1 matches 8 bases. The CDR3 totals 15 residues. Per germline, CDR1 SGHNT and CDR2 YYREEE (reference sequence). CDR3 loop: CASSLEGRGHSGYTF. CDR3 DNA, as far as it was read: TGTGCCAGCAGCTTGGAGGGCAGGGGGCACTCAGGC.

A note on this clone: The read ends 3 residues before the CDR3 terminus; that terminus is restored from the germline J gene. This chain links TRBV7-2 with TRBJ1-2, with D unresolved. This CDR3 contains 12 residues. Germline V gene lookup returns CDR1 SGHTA and CDR2 FQGNSA. CDR3 sequence: CASSLSAGGYTF. The sequenced part of the CDR3 DNA is TGTGCCAGCAGCTTATCGGCGGGAGGC.